This note documents a single T cell receptor (beta chain) sequence. Germline lookup yields CDR1 SGHKS and CDR2 YYEKEE (reference sequence). This CDR3 has 15 amino acids. V was cut by 0 bases and J by 4 bases, with 11 bases left in between. These data come from a study of T cell responses to AZD1222 COVID-19 vaccine. Profiling relied on immunoSEQ multiplex PCR, and the TCRdb table lists in-frame clones only, not all of them. Of some 130,000 clones listed, 70% to 90% were seen once; the top ten hold more than 20%. The sequence came from an adult in good health. This sample comprised peripheral blood, obtained on day 0 of AZD1222 vaccination. The genes are TRBV5-5 and TRBJ2-1; D is undetermined. The CDR3 sequence is CASSLDPTTYNEQFF. CDR3 sequence (DNA): TGTGCCAGCAGCTTGGACCCGACCACGTACAATGAGCAGTTCTTC.